Shown below are 25 T cell receptor beta chains from a single sample sequenced in a study of blood T cells in healthy people across ages. A second PCR of about 7 to 12 cycles used a sample-barcoded 5' primer and a J-beta primer mix. Via MiXCR, TCRdb re-called the 5' RACE reads, giving one row per CDR3 protein. The sample has 650,000 to 1,000,000 distinct CDR3 sequences, 35% to 40% seen once. Sequenced material: blood. These receptors came from a man younger than 30 in good health.

This clonotype was detected ten times or more. The rearrangement uses TRBV7-2 and TRBJ2-1; a possible D gene is TRBD1 (6 bases). Germline CDR1 and CDR2: SGHTA and FQGNSA. The CDR3 extends over 17 amino acids. V was shortened by 4 bases and J by 1 base, with 17 bases between the two germline ends. Here the CDR3 reads CASSSPSRGTSYNEQFF. CDR3 DNA: TGTGCCAGCAGCTCACCCTCCCGTGGGACATCCTACAATGAGCAGTTCTTC.

A note on this clonotype: A read error may produce the germline difference seen at one junction end. The chain combines TRBV5-1 with TRBJ2-3; 9 bases are a match to TRBD2. The germline V gene encodes CDR1 SGHRS and CDR2 YFSETQ. This CDR3 is built from 16 residues. CDR3 amino acids: CVSRPFSGGHTDTQYF. The CDR3 coding sequence is TGCGTCAGCCGGCCGTTTAGCGGGGGCCACACAGATACGCAGTATTTT.

This clonotype was detected only a few times. Possible read error: a much larger clone is one base away. The chain carries TRBV12-3 or TRBV12-4 and TRBJ1-4; TRBD1 might be the D (5 bases). The CDR3 is 14 residues long. The V end was cut by 6 bases, the J end by 8 bases, with 16 bases between. The CDR3 coding sequence is TGTGCCAGCAGGGATCCCCGGGGCCAGGAAAAACTGTTTTTT. The encoded protein is CASRDPRGQEKLFF.

The chain links TRBV12-3 or TRBV12-4 to TRBJ1-1, with 7 bases fitting TRBD1. Trimming removed 6 bases from V and 4 bases from J; junction bases left unmatched: 8. The CDR3 covers 14 residues. CDR3 sequence: CASSPTDRLTEAFF. The CDR3 DNA sequence: TGTGCCAGCAGCCCTACGGACAGGCTCACTGAAGCTTTCTTT.

The chain combines TRBV7-2 with TRBJ1-1; D may be TRBD1 (5 bases). CDR1 and CDR2 (germline): SGHTA, FQGNSA. There are 15 residues in the CDR3. Trimming removed 5 bases at V and 1 base at J, with 14 bases between. CDR3 in DNA: TGTGCCAGCAGCCCTGGGGCCAATGAGAACACTGAAGCTTTCTTT. Amino acid sequence: CASSPGANENTEAFF.

This clonotype came up many times. This chain connects TRBV4-3 to TRBJ2-3; D uncertain. The germline CDR1 and CDR2 sequences are LGHNA and YSLEER. V lost 0 bases and J lost 2, with 6 bases in between. The CDR3 totals 14 residues. CDR3 sequence reads: CASSQDPSTDTQYF. Here the CDR3 DNA reads TGCGCCAGCAGCCAAGATCCCTCCACAGATACGCAGTATTTT.

Details on this clonotype: A much more abundant neighbour one base away suggests this may be a read error. V usage is TRBV29-1 and J usage is TRBJ2-7, with a tentative D call TRBD1 (6 bases). Germline values: CDR1 SQVTM, CDR2 ANQGSEA. The V end was cut by 3 bases, the J end by 7 bases, with 19 bases between. The CDR3 consists of 14 residues. DNA for the CDR3: TGCAGCGTTGATGGTGACAGGCGCCTAAATGAGCAGTACTTC. It yields the protein CSVDGDRRLNEQYF.

The chain recombines TRBV12-3 or TRBV12-4 with TRBJ2-2; D possibly matches TRBD1 or TRBD2 (5 bases each). This CDR3 is 14 amino acids long. V lost 8 bases and J lost 0, with 10 bases in between. CDR3 sequence reads: CASSWGSNTGELFF. CDR3 coding DNA: TGTGCCAGCTCCTGGGGGTCGAACACCGGGGAGCTGTTTTTT.

The chain is built from TRBV12-3 or TRBV12-4 and TRBJ1-2; 7 bases are shared with TRBD1. V lost 3 bases, J lost 4 bases, and 17 bases stayed unmatched. This CDR3 comprises 18 residues. The CDR3 DNA reads as TGTGCCAGCAGTTTTGGAGGGGGCGGGGGTAGGCCGGGCTATGGCTACACCTTC. Its protein is CASSFGGGGGRPGYGYTF.

This clonotype has only a few counts. The J gene is TRBJ2-4, the V gene TRBV6-5; 8 nucleotides align to TRBD2. The CDR3 contains 16 residues. Per germline, CDR1 MNHEY and CDR2 SVGAGI. Trimming removed 6 bases from V and 13 bases from J; junction bases left unmatched: 20. CDR3 nucleotide sequence: TGTGCCAGCAGCCGCACAGCGGGGACTAGTAGCGATGAGCAGTACTTC. It is translated as CASSRTAGTSSDEQYF.

The V and J genes are TRBV20-1 and TRBJ2-1; TRBD1 might be the D (6 bases). Germline V gene data show CDR1 as DFQATT and CDR2 as SNEGSKA (reference sequence). The CDR3 length is 12 residues. V shed 2 bases and J shed 10 bases, with 12 bases lying between them. The CDR3 DNA reads TGCAGTGCTAGACGGACAGCTTACGAGCAGTTCTTC. This codes for CSARRTAYEQFF.

The genes are TRBV2 and TRBJ1-2; D gene ambiguous. V lost 1 base, J lost 7 bases, and 16 bases lay in between. The germline V gene encodes CDR1 SNHLY and CDR2 FYNNEI. The CDR3 has 15 amino acids. For the CDR3, the DNA is TGTGCCAGCAGTGAAGTCAGAACGGCACTGGCTGGCTACACCTTC. It yields the protein CASSEVRTALAGYTF.

Regarding this clonotype: Possible read error: a much larger clone is one base away. In DNA, the CDR3 is TGTGCCAGCAGCTTATTTGAGGGAGGTTCCTACGAGCAGTACTTC. As protein: CASSLFEGGSYEQYF. The gene calls are TRBV7-9 and TRBJ2-7; the D gene is possibly TRBD2 (6 bases). Trimming stripped 2 bases from V and 1 base from J, with 12 bases between. CDR3 length: 15 amino acids. Germline CDR1 and CDR2: SEHNR and FQNEAQ (reference sequence).

The rearrangement uses TRBV5-1 and TRBJ1-2; D is perhaps TRBD1 (6 bases). Between the trimmed V and J ends, which lost 0 bases and 8 bases, there was a span of 14 bases. The CDR3 totals 14 residues. CDR1 and CDR2 from the germline V gene are SGHRS and YFSETQ. CDR3 amino acids: CASSLGLQGEGYTF. CDR3 coding DNA: TGCGCCAGCAGCTTGGGATTACAGGGTGAAGGCTACACCTTC.

This clonotype was picked up one time. The rearrangement links TRBV11-2 to TRBJ2-7, with TRBD2 as a possible D gene (5 bases). This CDR3 region has 15 residues. Germline V CDR1 and CDR2: SGHAT, FQNNGV. The V end was cut by 1 base, the J end by 2 bases, with 12 bases between. CDR3 bases: TGTGCCAGCAGCTTAGTTGAGGGATTGCCCTACGAGCAGTACTTC. Its protein is CASSLVEGLPYEQYF.

The chain is built from TRBV29-1 and TRBJ2-7; maybe TRBD2 (6 bases). Germline V lookup: CDR1 SQVTM, CDR2 ANQGSEA. CDR3 length: 13 residues. The V and J ends lost 6 bases and 4 bases respectively, with 16 bases between them. CDR3 residues: CSVSGMEGYEQYF. The CDR3, as DNA: TGCAGCGTATCCGGGATGGAGGGTTACGAGCAGTACTTC.

The V call is TRBV12-3 or TRBV12-4, the J call TRBJ1-1, with D possibly being TRBD1 (5 bases). The CDR3 spans 14 residues. V lost 3 bases, J lost 1 base, and 9 bases lay in between. CDR3 loop: CASSFGRGNTEAFF. The CDR3 DNA reads as TGTGCCAGCAGTTTTGGAAGGGGGAACACTGAAGCTTTCTTT.

The chain uses TRBV7-9 and TRBJ2-3; tentatively, D is TRBD1 or TRBD2 (5 bases each). The ends were cut back, 4 bases at V and 6 bases at J, with 29 bases in the middle. Germline CDR1 and CDR2: SEHNR and FQNEAQ (reference sequence). There are 19 residues in the CDR3. CDR3 region: CASSSDRVGPGSRLDTQYF. The CDR3, as DNA: TGTGCCAGCAGCTCCGACCGAGTTGGACCAGGGAGTCGTCTGGATACGCAGTATTTT.

This clonotype has a count of ten or more. The chain links TRBV20-1 to TRBJ2-7; 8 positions agree with TRBD1. The length of the CDR3 is 14 residues. CDR1 is DFQATT, CDR2 SNEGSKA, per germline (reference sequence). V was pared by 1 base and J by 6 bases, with 8 bases of the junction left unmatched. This CDR3 reads CSARAPRGLFEQYF. The CDR3 DNA is TGCAGTGCTAGAGCGCCCAGGGGGCTCTTCGAGCAGTACTTC.

The rearrangement uses TRBV6-6 and TRBJ2-4; TRBD2 matches at 8 bases. Germline V gene lookup returns CDR1 MNHNY and CDR2 SVGAGI (reference sequence). This CDR3 has 13 amino acids. V lost 6 bases to trimming and J lost 4 bases; unmatched junction nucleotides: 2. The CDR3 DNA follows: TGTGCCAGCAGCCGCGGGGGGAAAAACATTCAGTACTTC. Encoded protein: CASSRGGKNIQYF.

Comments on this clonotype: One end of the junction is discordant with germline, which a read error may explain. The V call is TRBV7-9, the J call TRBJ1-6; no definite D call. The V gene's germline CDR1 is SEHNR and CDR2 FQNEAQ (reference sequence). The CDR3 consists of 15 residues. Here the CDR3 DNA reads TGTGCCAGCAGCGTAGGTCAAGGAGAGAATTCACCCCCCCACTTT. Protein: CASSVGQGENSPPHF.

There are many counts of this clonotype. The CDR3: CAISEGAAGEGDTQYF. CDR3 sequence (DNA): TGTGCCATCAGTGAGGGGGCAGCCGGCGAGGGCGATACGCAGTATTTT. The chain recombines TRBV10-3 with TRBJ2-3; the D gene could be TRBD1 or TRBD2 (5 bases each). The CDR3 covers 16 residues. Germline CDR1 is ENHRY and CDR2 is SYGVKD. The V and J ends lost 2 bases and 6 bases respectively, with 18 bases between them.

V and J are TRBV20-1 and TRBJ1-6, with D hard to call. The CDR3 runs to 16 residues. The germline V gene encodes CDR1 DFQATT and CDR2 SNEGSKA (reference sequence). V was clipped by 0 bases and J by 4 bases, with 13 bases between them. DNA of the CDR3: TGCAGTGCTAGAGATGGGGAAAGGGTGTATAATTCACCCCTCCACTTT. This gives the protein CSARDGERVYNSPLHF.

This chain uses TRBV5-1 with TRBJ2-1; weak D call: TRBD2 (6 bases). The germline gives CDR1 SGHRS, CDR2 YFSETQ. V lost 7 bases and J 5 bases, leaving 19 bases between the germline ends. The CDR3 runs to 15 residues. CDR3 coding DNA: TGCGCCAGCGGGGCGTCGGGACTGGGTAACAATGAGCAGTTCTTC. As protein: CASGASGLGNNEQFF.

The V gene is TRBV18, the J gene TRBJ2-1; D unresolved. Per germline, CDR1 KGHSH and CDR2 LQKENI. V lost 2 bases and J lost 2, with 10 bases in between. The CDR3 consists of 15 residues. CDR3 protein: CASSPTARTYNEQFF. The CDR3, as DNA: TGTGCCAGCTCACCAACGGCACGGACCTACAATGAGCAGTTCTTC.